A selection of T cell receptor beta chains follows, all from one sample in a study of human T cells and chemical hapten exposure. TCRdb processed the RACE reads anew with MiXCR; each CDR3 protein has one entry. The sample gives fewer than 80,000 distinct CDR3 sequences, 11% of which show up once; roughly 2.3% is in the top ten. The sequencing here drew on whole blood, taken in connection with sensitization to the hapten diphenylcyclopropenone (DPC). The receptors come from a woman under 40 with alopecia areata. Some clones in this sample may be carry-over from other donors' samples. The CDR3 runs from the conserved cysteine through the conserved F or W. Fields, in order: V gene, D gene, clone size, J gene, CDR3 length, CDR3 DNA, CDR3 protein. A D gene is named only where the DNA matches it firmly. Not all rows give a size; the values are once, few, many and, for expanded clones, a class.

v_gene: TRBV11-2
d_gene: NA
abundance: NA
j_gene: TRBJ2-7
len: 15
CDR3nt: TGTGCCAGCAGCTTGATTAGCGTCAGTTCCTACGAGCAGTACTTC
CDR3aa: CASSLISVSSYEQYF

v_gene: TRBV7-2
d_gene: NA
abundance: few
j_gene: TRBJ1-4
len: 16
CDR3nt: TGTGCCAGCAGCTTCCAGGGAGGAGTAACTAATGAAAAACTGTTTTTT
CDR3aa: CASSFQGGVTNEKLFF

v_gene: TRBV7-2
d_gene: NA
abundance: many
j_gene: TRBJ1-2
len: 11
CDR3nt: TGTGCCAGCAGCTCCGGGAGCCTCTACACCTTC
CDR3aa: CASSSGSLYTF

v_gene: TRBV12-3/TRBV12-4
d_gene: NA
abundance: NA
j_gene: TRBJ2-7
len: 15
CDR3nt: TGTGCCAGCAGCCCTACGACGCCGGGAACGAAGGAGCAGTACTTC
CDR3aa: CASSPTTPGTKEQYF

v_gene: TRBV18
d_gene: TRBD1
abundance: NA
j_gene: TRBJ1-1
len: 15
CDR3nt: TGTGCCAGCTCAGTACAGGGACAGGGTACCACTGAAGCTTTCTTT
CDR3aa: CASSVQGQGTTEAFF

v_gene: TRBV7-9
d_gene: NA
abundance: many
j_gene: TRBJ2-7
len: 12
CDR3nt: TGTGCCAGCAGCTTAGTCCTCTACGAGCAGTACTTC
CDR3aa: CASSLVLYEQYF

v_gene: TRBV6-5
d_gene: NA
abundance: few
j_gene: TRBJ1-5
len: 13
CDR3nt: TGTGCCAGCAGTTACAAGGGCGGTCAGCCCCAGCATTTT
CDR3aa: CASSYKGGQPQHF

v_gene: TRBV20-1
d_gene: TRBD2
abundance: few
j_gene: TRBJ2-1
len: 15
CDR3nt: TGCAGCACTAGCAATAGCGGGGTCAGGATCGATGAGCAGTTCTTC
CDR3aa: CSTSNSGVRIDEQFF

v_gene: TRBV20-1
d_gene: NA
abundance: few
j_gene: TRBJ1-6
len: 14
CDR3nt: TGCAGTGCTAGAGGGAAGGGGGGAAATTCACCCCTCCACTTT
CDR3aa: CSARGKGGNSPLHF

v_gene: TRBV29-1
d_gene: NA
abundance: NA
j_gene: TRBJ1-1
len: 11
CDR3nt: TGCAGCGTCCCCTTTAACACTGAAGCTTTCTTT
CDR3aa: CSVPFNTEAFF

v_gene: TRBV19
d_gene: TRBD1
abundance: few
j_gene: TRBJ1-5
len: 15
CDR3nt: TGTGCCAGTATCCAAAGCCAGGGGGCGAGTCAGCCCCAGCATTTT
CDR3aa: CASIQSQGASQPQHF

v_gene: TRBV5-1
d_gene: TRBD2
abundance: many
j_gene: TRBJ2-1
len: 16
CDR3nt: TGCGCCAGCAGCCTGAGCGGGAGGGGTCAAAACAATGAGCAGTTCTTC
CDR3aa: CASSLSGRGQNNEQFF

v_gene: TRBV11-2
d_gene: NA
abundance: many
j_gene: TRBJ1-1
len: 13
CDR3nt: TGTGCCAGCAGCTCGGACAGCAACACTGAAGCTTTCTTT
CDR3aa: CASSSDSNTEAFF

v_gene: TRBV28
d_gene: NA
abundance: NA
j_gene: TRBJ2-7
len: 16
CDR3nt: TGTGCCAGCAGTTTGGGCGGCGGAGGCAGTCCCTACGAGCAGTACTTC
CDR3aa: CASSLGGGGSPYEQYF

v_gene: TRBV27
d_gene: NA
abundance: few
j_gene: TRBJ2-1
len: 11
CDR3nt: TGTGCCAGCAGCCTTGGGGCTGAGCAGTTCTTC
CDR3aa: CASSLGAEQFF

v_gene: TRBV30
d_gene: NA
abundance: NA
j_gene: TRBJ1-1
len: 17
CDR3nt: TGTGCCTGGACGCATAAACTGGCAGGGGACCTGAACACTGAAGCTTTCTTT
CDR3aa: CAWTHKLAGDLNTEAFF

v_gene: TRBV5-1
d_gene: TRBD2
abundance: many
j_gene: TRBJ2-1
len: 15
CDR3nt: TGCGCCAGCAGCTCAAGGACTAGCGGGGGGAATGAGCAGTTCTTC
CDR3aa: CASSSRTSGGNEQFF

v_gene: TRBV6-6
d_gene: NA
abundance: many
j_gene: TRBJ2-5
len: 16
CDR3nt: TGTGCCAGCAGTTACAGGACGGCAGGGTCCCAAGAGACCCAGTACTTC
CDR3aa: CASSYRTAGSQETQYF

v_gene: TRBV12-3/TRBV12-4
d_gene: NA
abundance: many
j_gene: TRBJ1-3
len: 13
CDR3nt: TGTGCCAGCACAGATTACACTGGAAACACCATATATTTT
CDR3aa: CASTDYTGNTIYF

v_gene: TRBV7-8
d_gene: TRBD2
abundance: many
j_gene: TRBJ2-1
len: 15
CDR3nt: TGTGCCAGCAGCTTGCTAGCGGGGGACCGGAATGAGCAGTTCTTC
CDR3aa: CASSLLAGDRNEQFF

v_gene: TRBV20-1
d_gene: NA
abundance: NA
j_gene: TRBJ2-3
len: 15
CDR3nt: TGCAGTGCTAGAAAGGGGGGGGCTAGCACAGATACGCAGTATTTT
CDR3aa: CSARKGGASTDTQYF

v_gene: TRBV4-3
d_gene: TRBD1
abundance: few
j_gene: TRBJ1-2
len: 14
CDR3nt: TGCGCCAGCAGTCGCGGACAGGAGGGCTATGGCTACACCTTC
CDR3aa: CASSRGQEGYGYTF

v_gene: TRBV29-1
d_gene: NA
abundance: NA
j_gene: TRBJ2-1
len: 10
CDR3nt: TGCAGCGTTGAACGGGAGTGGCGGTTCTTC
CDR3aa: CSVEREWRFF

v_gene: TRBV5-1
d_gene: NA
abundance: few
j_gene: TRBJ1-4
len: 14
CDR3nt: TGCGCCAGCAGCTTGGCGGAGGGCCAGGAAAAACTGTTTTTT
CDR3aa: CASSLAEGQEKLFF

v_gene: TRBV18
d_gene: TRBD2
abundance: many
j_gene: TRBJ2-3
len: 17
CDR3nt: TGTGCCAGCTCACCTCTTCGACTAGCGGGGGAAAAAGATACGCAGTATTTT
CDR3aa: CASSPLRLAGEKDTQYF

v_gene: TRBV27
d_gene: NA
abundance: NA
j_gene: TRBJ1-5
len: 15
CDR3nt: TGTGCCAGCAGCGTCCGCGGACAGCTCAATCAGCCCCAGCATTTT
CDR3aa: CASSVRGQLNQPQHF

v_gene: TRBV7-8
d_gene: NA
abundance: many
j_gene: TRBJ2-2
len: 16
CDR3nt: TGTGCCAGCAGCCGCCCGAGGCGGGGAGCGACCGGGGAGCTGTTTTTT
CDR3aa: CASSRPRRGATGELFF

v_gene: TRBV20-1
d_gene: TRBD1
abundance: NA
j_gene: TRBJ1-3
len: 15
CDR3nt: TGCAGTGCATCCGGACAGGGTGCCTCTGGAAACACCATATATTTT
CDR3aa: CSASGQGASGNTIYF

v_gene: TRBV7-2
d_gene: NA
abundance: NA
j_gene: TRBJ2-1
len: 13
CDR3nt: TGTGCCAGCAGCTTAACGTGGGAGAGCGAGCAGTTCTTC
CDR3aa: CASSLTWESEQFF

v_gene: TRBV6-5
d_gene: TRBD2
abundance: many
j_gene: TRBJ2-1
len: 16
CDR3nt: TGTGCCAGCAGTTACTCTACTAGCGGGGGAAACAATGAGCAGTTCTTC
CDR3aa: CASSYSTSGGNNEQFF

v_gene: TRBV20-1
d_gene: NA
abundance: NA
j_gene: TRBJ1-4
len: 13
CDR3nt: TGCAGTGCTAGCCTGGGAAGGGACGAAAAACTGTTTTTT
CDR3aa: CSASLGRDEKLFF

v_gene: TRBV4-3
d_gene: NA
abundance: many
j_gene: TRBJ1-2
len: 16
CDR3nt: TGCGCCAGCAGCCAAGATCCACAGGCCGGGGCCTATGGCTACACCTTC
CDR3aa: CASSQDPQAGAYGYTF

v_gene: TRBV28
d_gene: NA
abundance: few
j_gene: TRBJ2-2
len: 13
CDR3nt: TGTGCCAGCAGTTCGAGATTGACCGGGGAGCTGTTTTTT
CDR3aa: CASSSRLTGELFF

v_gene: TRBV2
d_gene: TRBD1
abundance: many
j_gene: TRBJ2-7
len: 15
CDR3nt: TGTGCCAGCACCCGGACAGGGGGTAAGGACTACGAGCAGTACTTC
CDR3aa: CASTRTGGKDYEQYF

v_gene: TRBV5-4
d_gene: TRBD1
abundance: NA
j_gene: TRBJ1-1
len: 16
CDR3nt: TGTGCCAGCAGCCCGAGGACAGGGGGAGCGTCCACTGAAGCTTTCTTT
CDR3aa: CASSPRTGGASTEAFF

v_gene: TRBV28
d_gene: TRBD1
abundance: few
j_gene: TRBJ1-4
len: 14
CDR3nt: TGTGCCAGCAGGGACAGGGTTTTTCATGAAAAACTGTTTTTT
CDR3aa: CASRDRVFHEKLFF